The clone carrying this T cell receptor (beta chain) came up a few times. Its antigen is not known. The sample comes from a study of beta chain features in type 1 diabetes. Study outcomes and limitations: The similarity of naive, central memory and Treg TCRB repertoires appeared greater among patients than among healthy donors. TCRB CDR3s were moderately but significantly shorter in Type 1 diabetes patients in all four CD4+ subsets.

Heparinised blood was drawn once per donor, averaging approximately 0.12 L. Expressed TCRB transcripts were sequenced, since all the RNA that had been isolated was reverse transcribed. Sequencing was performed with immunoSEQ multiplex PCR; in TCRdb, only in-frame clones are kept and a portion is missing. The sample lists over 150,000 clones; less than 9.5% were seen once. CDR3 length equals 14 residues. Germline CDR1 LNHDA, CDR2 SQIVND (reference sequence). The V segment lost 4 bases and the J segment 7 bases; nucleotides outside the gene matches: 5. This receptor was obtained from a young man in good health. The sequencing sample was made of central memory CD4+ T cells from blood. V usage is TRBV19 and J usage is TRBJ1-5, with 9 positions matching TRBD1. The CDR3 DNA follows: TGTGCCAGTAGTACGACAGGGGGGCAACAGCCCCAGCATTTT. It translates to CASSTTGGQQPQHF.